This note documents a single T cell receptor (beta chain) sequence. TCR beta was sequenced from blood CD8+ and CD4+ T cells. This sample was included in a study of CD8 T cells in Susac syndrome. RNA was extracted with the RNeasy kit, and a quantity of 0.5 to 1 ug was reverse transcribed using random hexamers. An immunoSEQ multiplex PCR amplified TCR beta CDR3 over 54 Vbeta and 13 Jbeta. TCRdb reprocessed the immunoSEQ multiplex PCR reads with MiXCR, giving one entry per CDR3 protein. The sample shows just over 300,000 distinct CDR3 sequences, 92% of them seen only once. Material: CD4+ T cells from PBMCs. This sequence was found in a human donor with multiple sclerosis.

The chain's CDR3 is CASSAPSRASETQYF. The DNA for the CDR3 is TGTGCCAGCAGCGCCCCCTCGAGGGCGTCAGAGACCCAGTACTTC. V usage is TRBV7-9 and J usage is TRBJ2-5, with D maybe TRBD2 (5 bases). V was pared by 5 bases and J by 4 bases, with 17 bases between. This CDR3 has 15 residues. CDR1 and CDR2 from the germline V gene are SEHNR and FQNEAQ (reference sequence).